This T cell receptor (beta chain) was captured by sequencing in a study of cytomegalovirus exposure and HLA in healthy donors. Across the whole study: The study placed 70% to 90% of its 350 to 400 genotyped donors in the Caucasian-associated ancestry cluster.

Researchers ran the PCR with 60 Vbeta and 13 Jbeta primers. TCRdb's table, derived via immunoSEQ multiplex PCR, lists solely in-frame clones and lacks some. The data show tens of thousands of clones, and the top ten clones hold 11%. As concerns this clone: Its matching antigen is unknown.

The CDR3 contains 16 residues. V shed 4 bases and J shed 0 bases, with 13 bases lying between them. The germline gives CDR1 SGHAT, CDR2 FQNNGV. Overall study results and limits: An Asian-associated ancestry cluster reportedly showed fewer N-insertions than the approximately 670-donor mean in a later analysis. Overall, about 160 TCR beta chains were annotated as cytomegalovirus-associated.

This rearrangement joins TRBV11-2 to TRBJ2-1; perhaps TRBD1 as D (6 bases). The clonotype originates from a woman aged 45 to 65 in good health and CMV-seropositive. Source material: PBMCs. The CDR3, as DNA: TGTGCCAGCAGCTGGACAGATGTAAGCTCCTACAATGAGCAGTTCTTC. Translated, it gives CASSWTDVSSYNEQFF.